This T cell receptor (beta chain) was retrieved from a study of blood T cell repertoires in COVID-19. On the study more broadly: The United States, Italy and Spain were the sources of the acute and convalescent COVID-19 samples.

Authors' data handling: How many nucleated cells were present was estimated from reference gene primer amplification. Libraries were prepared by immunoSEQ multiplex PCR; TCRdb keeps only in-frame clonotypes and omits some of them. D and trimming come from the DNA, and the V and J calls and clone size come from that table. There are nearly 110,000 clones in the sample; about 87% occur only once, and 5.5% to 8% lies in the top ten. The CDR3 contains 16 residues. V was clipped by 6 bases and J by 2 bases; unmatched bases: 8. Germline values: CDR1 MNHEY, CDR2 SVGEGT. The chain combines TRBV6-2 or TRBV6-3 with TRBJ2-2, with 8 bases identical to TRBD1. The sequencing sample was made of peripheral blood. This clonotype originated in a man aged 45-60 years with active or convalescent COVID-19. CDR3 sequence reads: CASSPWTGTNTGELFF. Here the CDR3 DNA reads TGTGCCAGCAGCCCTTGGACAGGGACAAACACCGGGGAGCTGTTTTTT.